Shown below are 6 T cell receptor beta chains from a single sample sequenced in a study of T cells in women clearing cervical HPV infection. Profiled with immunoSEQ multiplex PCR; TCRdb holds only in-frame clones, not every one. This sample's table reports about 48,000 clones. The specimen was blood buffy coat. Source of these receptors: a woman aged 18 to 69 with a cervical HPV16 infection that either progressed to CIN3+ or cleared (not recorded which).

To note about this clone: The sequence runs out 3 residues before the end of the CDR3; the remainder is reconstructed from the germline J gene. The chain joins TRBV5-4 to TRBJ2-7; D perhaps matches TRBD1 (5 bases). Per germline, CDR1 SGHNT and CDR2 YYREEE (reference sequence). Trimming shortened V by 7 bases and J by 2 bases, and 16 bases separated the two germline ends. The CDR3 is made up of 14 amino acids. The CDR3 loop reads CASEVVGATYEQYF. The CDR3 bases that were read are TGTGCCAGCGAGGTAGTTGGGGCAACCTACGAG.

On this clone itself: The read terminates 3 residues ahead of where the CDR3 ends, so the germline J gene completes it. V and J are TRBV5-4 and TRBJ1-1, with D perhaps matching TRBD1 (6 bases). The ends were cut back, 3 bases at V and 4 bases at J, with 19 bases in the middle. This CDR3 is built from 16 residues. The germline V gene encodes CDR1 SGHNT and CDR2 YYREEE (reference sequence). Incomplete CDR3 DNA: TGTGCCAGCAGCTCAAGACAGGAGCTTGGACCCACTGAA. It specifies CASSSRQELGPTE. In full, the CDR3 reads CASSSRQELGPTEAFF.

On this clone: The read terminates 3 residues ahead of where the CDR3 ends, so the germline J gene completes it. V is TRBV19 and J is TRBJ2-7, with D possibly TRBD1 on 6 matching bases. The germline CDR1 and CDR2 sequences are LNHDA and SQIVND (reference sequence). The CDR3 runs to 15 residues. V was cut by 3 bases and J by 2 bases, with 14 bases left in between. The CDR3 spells CASSMGTGIAYEQYF. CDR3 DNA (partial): TGTGCCAGTAGTATGGGCACAGGGATAGCCTACGAG.

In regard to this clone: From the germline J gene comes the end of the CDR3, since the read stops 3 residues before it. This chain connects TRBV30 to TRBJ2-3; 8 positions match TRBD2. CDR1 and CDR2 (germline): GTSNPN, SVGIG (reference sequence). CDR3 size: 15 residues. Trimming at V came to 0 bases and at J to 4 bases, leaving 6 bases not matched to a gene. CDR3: CAWSVAGGRSDTQYF. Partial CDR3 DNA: TGTGCCTGGAGTGTTGCGGGAGGTAGATCAGATACG.

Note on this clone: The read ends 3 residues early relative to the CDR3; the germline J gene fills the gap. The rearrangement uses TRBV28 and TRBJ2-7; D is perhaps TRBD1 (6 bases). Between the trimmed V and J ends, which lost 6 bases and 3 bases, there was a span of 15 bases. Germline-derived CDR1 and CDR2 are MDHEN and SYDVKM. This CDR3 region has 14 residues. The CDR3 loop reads CASRAQGVVYEQYF. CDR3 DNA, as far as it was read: TGTGCCAGCAGAGCACAGGGTGTAGTCTACGAG.

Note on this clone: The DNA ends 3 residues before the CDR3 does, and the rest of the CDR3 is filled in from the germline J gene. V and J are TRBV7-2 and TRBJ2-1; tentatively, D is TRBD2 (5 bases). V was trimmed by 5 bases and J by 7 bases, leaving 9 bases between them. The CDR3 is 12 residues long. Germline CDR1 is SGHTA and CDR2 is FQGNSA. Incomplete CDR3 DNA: TGTGCCAGCAGCACCAGCGGAAATGAG. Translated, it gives CASSTSGNE. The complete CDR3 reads CASSTSGNEQFF.